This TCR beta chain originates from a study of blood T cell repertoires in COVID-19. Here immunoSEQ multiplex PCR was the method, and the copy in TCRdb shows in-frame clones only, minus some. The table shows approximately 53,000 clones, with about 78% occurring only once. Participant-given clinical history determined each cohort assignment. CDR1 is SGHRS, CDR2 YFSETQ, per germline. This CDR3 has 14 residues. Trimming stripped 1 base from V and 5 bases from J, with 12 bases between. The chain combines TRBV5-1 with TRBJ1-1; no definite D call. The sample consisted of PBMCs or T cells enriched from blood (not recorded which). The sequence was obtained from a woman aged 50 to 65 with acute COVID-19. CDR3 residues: CASSLLGSGTEAFF. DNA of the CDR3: TGCGCCAGCAGCTTGTTGGGGTCGGGGACTGAAGCTTTCTTT.